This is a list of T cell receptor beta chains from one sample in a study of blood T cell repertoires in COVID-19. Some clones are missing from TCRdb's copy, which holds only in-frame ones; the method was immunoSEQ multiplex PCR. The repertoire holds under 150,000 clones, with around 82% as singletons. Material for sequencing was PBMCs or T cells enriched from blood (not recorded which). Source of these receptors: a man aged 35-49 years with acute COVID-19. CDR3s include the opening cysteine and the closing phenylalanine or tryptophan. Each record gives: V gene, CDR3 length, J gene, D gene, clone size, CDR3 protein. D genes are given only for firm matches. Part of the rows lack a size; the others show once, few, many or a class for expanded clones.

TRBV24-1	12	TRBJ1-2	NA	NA	CATSDSNYGYTF
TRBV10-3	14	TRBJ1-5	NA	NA	CAISENGADQPQHF
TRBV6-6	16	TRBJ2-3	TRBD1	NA	CASRSHRGASTDTQYF
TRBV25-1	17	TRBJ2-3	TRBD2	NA	CASSGFSGGGSTDTQYF
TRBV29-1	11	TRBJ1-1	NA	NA	CSVAVNTEAFF
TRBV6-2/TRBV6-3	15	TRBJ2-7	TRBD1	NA	CASSLSRGSYYEQYF
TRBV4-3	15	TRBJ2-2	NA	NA	CASSQGQAYTGELFF
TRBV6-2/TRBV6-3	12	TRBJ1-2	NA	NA	CASSPRTRGYTF
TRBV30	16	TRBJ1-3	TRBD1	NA	CAWSADRSHSGNTIYF
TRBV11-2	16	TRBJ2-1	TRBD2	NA	CASSTGTSGAYNEQFF
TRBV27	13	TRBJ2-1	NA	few	CASSPAGVNEQFF
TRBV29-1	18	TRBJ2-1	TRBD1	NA	CSVDWRQGRYPLDNEQFF
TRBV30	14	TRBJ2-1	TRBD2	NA	CAWRGLADYNEQFF
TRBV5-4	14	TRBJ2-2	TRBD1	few	CASSRETGAGELFF
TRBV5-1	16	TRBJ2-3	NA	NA	CASSLAETRSPDTQYF
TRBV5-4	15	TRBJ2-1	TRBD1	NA	CASSPTGGNYNEQFF
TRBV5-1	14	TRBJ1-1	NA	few	CASSLTGPNTEAFF
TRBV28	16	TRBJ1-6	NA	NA	CASRPPQGRVYSPLHF
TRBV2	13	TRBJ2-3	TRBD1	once	CASRGTGTDTQYF
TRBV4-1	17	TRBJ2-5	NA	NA	CASSHGTATPLGETQYF
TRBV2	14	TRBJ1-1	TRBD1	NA	CASRLTGGMTEAFF
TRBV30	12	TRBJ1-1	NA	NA	CAWITGTSEAFF
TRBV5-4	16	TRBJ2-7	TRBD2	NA	CASSLGGLAGGIEQYF
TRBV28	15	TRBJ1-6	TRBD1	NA	CASRLQGAYNSPLHF
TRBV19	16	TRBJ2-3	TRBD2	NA	CASRTSPGLAGGTQYF
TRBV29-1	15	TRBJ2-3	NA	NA	CSEARRLDAPDTQYF
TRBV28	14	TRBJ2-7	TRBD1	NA	CASSLPDRAYEQYF
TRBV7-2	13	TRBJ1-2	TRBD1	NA	CASSLTGFYGYTF
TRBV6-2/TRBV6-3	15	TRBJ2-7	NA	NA	CASSVRQTYSYEQYF
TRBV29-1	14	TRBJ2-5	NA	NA	CSALGGVRQETQYF
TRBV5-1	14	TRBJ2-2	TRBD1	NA	CASSGDSNTGELFF
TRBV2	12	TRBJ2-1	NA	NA	CASSHRQGGQFF
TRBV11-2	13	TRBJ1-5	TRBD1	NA	CASSQDRGQPQHF
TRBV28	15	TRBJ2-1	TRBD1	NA	CASSPLQGVGDAQFF
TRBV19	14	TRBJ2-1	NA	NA	CASSIGYGDNEQFF
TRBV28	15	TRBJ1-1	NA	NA	CASSSPGGMNTEAFF
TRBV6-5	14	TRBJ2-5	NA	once	CASSRMGAEETQYF
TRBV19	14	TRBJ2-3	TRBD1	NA	CASNPRQGVDTQYF
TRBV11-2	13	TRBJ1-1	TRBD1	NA	CASSPDRDTEAFF
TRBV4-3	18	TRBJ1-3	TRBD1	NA	CASSQEVRDRVFGNTIYF
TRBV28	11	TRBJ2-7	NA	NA	CASRARGEQYF
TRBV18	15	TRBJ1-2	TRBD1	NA	CASSPSGTGPYGYTF
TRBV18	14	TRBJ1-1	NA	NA	CASSPGGTNTEAFF
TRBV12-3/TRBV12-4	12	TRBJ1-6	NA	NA	CASSLHLTPLHF
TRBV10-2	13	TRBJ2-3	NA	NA	CASTRSGADTQYF
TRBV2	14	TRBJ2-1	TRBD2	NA	CASSPGLAYNEQFF